Each of the 23 T cell receptor beta chains below was sequenced from the same sample in a study of CD8 T cells in ankylosing spondylitis. Findings of the study overall: For ankylosing spondylitis blood, a TCR beta motif of roughly 8 highly homologous variants appeared characteristic.

Their recognized antigens are unknown. Each CDR3 protein is one row after TCRdb ran MiXCR on the 5' RACE reads. The sample records more than 600,000 distinct CDR3 sequences, over 15% being singletons. The sample taken for sequencing was blood, either unsorted or a sorted T cell fraction (not recorded which). All receptors come from a male donor with ankylosing spondylitis.

The V and J genes are TRBV24-1 and TRBJ2-3, with a possible D match to TRBD2 (6 bases). The length of the CDR3 is 14 residues. V lost 9 bases, J lost 6 bases, and 18 bases lay in between. Looked up from germline, CDR1 is KGHDR and CDR2 is SFDVKD. The CDR3 protein is CATAGRDSFDTQYF. CDR3 coding DNA: TGTGCCACCGCGGGCCGGGACTCTTTCGATACGCAGTATTTT.

The rearrangement uses TRBV5-1 and TRBJ2-5; D is perhaps TRBD1 (5 bases). Germline lookup yields CDR1 SGHRS and CDR2 YFSETQ. V was shortened by 0 bases and J by 1 base, with 13 bases between the two germline ends. The CDR3 loop spans 16 amino acids. The CDR3: CASSLGQGVPQETQYF. CDR3 coding DNA: TGCGCCAGCAGCTTGGGGCAGGGCGTCCCCCAAGAGACCCAGTACTTC.

This clonotype was seen a few times. The chain employs TRBV7-3 and TRBJ2-1; 10 nucleotides line up with TRBD2. Per the germline V gene, CDR1 is SGHTA and CDR2 is FQGTGA. The CDR3 has 17 residues. The V gene end was trimmed by 1 base and the J gene end by 2 bases; junction bases not matched to a gene: 5. CDR3 in DNA: TGTGCCAGCAGCTTAAGGAGGAGCGGGGGGGCCTACAATGAGCAGTTCTTC. This encodes CASSLRRSGGAYNEQFF.

This clonotype was observed a few times. V and J are TRBV6-1 and TRBJ1-1; no firm D call. Germline V gives CDR1 MNHNS, CDR2 SASEGT. The CDR3 covers 14 residues. Between the trimmed V and J ends, which lost 6 bases and 10 bases, there was a span of 21 bases. CDR3 residues: CASRDPTGERRAFF. In DNA, the CDR3 is TGTGCCAGCAGGGACCCCACCGGGGAACGTAGAGCTTTCTTT.

CDR3 DNA: TGTGCCAGCAGCGTAGGGACAGGGGGGCGTGAAAAACTGTTTTTT. Residues: CASSVGTGGREKLFF. This rearrangement joins TRBV9 to TRBJ1-4; 10 nucleotides align to TRBD1. The CDR3 contains 15 residues. CDR1 is SGDLS, CDR2 YYNGEE, per germline. V dropped 0 bases and J dropped 7; count of bases not matched to a gene: 3.

This chain joins TRBV24-1 and TRBJ2-1, with TRBD2 identical over 7 bases. V shed 4 bases and J 0 bases; nucleotides not matched to a gene: 5. This CDR3 spans 16 amino acids. CDR1 and CDR2 (germline): KGHDR, SFDVKD. The CDR3 loop reads CATSERLAASYNEQFF. The CDR3 DNA reads TGTGCCACCAGTGAGAGACTAGCCGCCTCCTACAATGAGCAGTTCTTC.

This chain joins TRBV12-3 or TRBV12-4 and TRBJ2-1, with 13 bases fitting TRBD2. Trimming cost V 6 bases and J 7 bases; bases outside gene matches: 6. The CDR3 loop spans 15 amino acids. The DNA for the CDR3 is TGTGCCAGCAGAGCGGGACTAGCGGGACTAAATGAGCAGTTCTTC. Its translation is CASRAGLAGLNEQFF.

In its sample, this clonotype was seen once. This chain connects TRBV12-3 or TRBV12-4 to TRBJ2-1; D is unclear. This CDR3 contains 14 residues. Trimming took off 3 bases at V and 0 bases at J, with 6 bases between the two ends. The CDR3 spells CASSFGISYNEQFF. CDR3 bases: TGTGCCAGCAGTTTTGGTATCTCCTACAATGAGCAGTTCTTC.

This chain uses TRBV7-9 with TRBJ1-1, with D possibly matching TRBD1 (5 bases). The CDR3 is made up of 15 amino acids. V lost 2 bases and J lost 3, with 13 bases in between. The V gene's germline CDR1 is SEHNR and CDR2 FQNEAQ (reference sequence). This chain's CDR3 is CASSLSGGFHTEAFF. The CDR3 DNA sequence: TGTGCCAGCAGCTTATCTGGGGGTTTCCACACTGAAGCTTTCTTT. The entire variable domain, with the rest obtained from reference TRBV7-9 and TRBJ1-1, is as follows: DTGVSQNPRHKITKRGQNVTFRCDPISEHNRLYWYRQTLGQGPEFLTYFQNEAQLEKSRLLSDRFSAERPKGSFSTLEIQRTEQGDSAMYLCASSLSGGFHTEAFFGQGTRLTVV.

The chain has TRBV24-1 and TRBJ2-2, with TRBD1 identical over 8 bases. Germline loops: CDR1 KGHDR, CDR2 SFDVKD. V lost 10 bases, J lost 0 bases, and 9 bases stayed unmatched. The CDR3 totals 16 residues. The CDR3 loop reads CATDDPGQANTGELFF. The CDR3 DNA reads as TGTGCCACTGATGACCCGGGACAGGCGAACACCGGGGAGCTGTTTTTT.

The chain joins TRBV2 to TRBJ2-5; TRBD2 aligns across 10 bases. V was pared by 4 bases and J by 1 base, with 6 bases of the junction left unmatched. The length of the CDR3 is 16 residues. The V gene's germline CDR1 is SNHLY and CDR2 FYNNEI. This chain's CDR3 is CASSGSGGAVQETQYF. The CDR3 region has the DNA TGTGCCAGCAGTGGCAGCGGGGGGGCGGTCCAAGAGACCCAGTACTTC.

The CDR3 sequence: CASSITTDNEQFF. Here the CDR3 DNA reads TGTGCCAGCAGCATAACGACAGACAATGAGCAGTTCTTC. The genes are TRBV7-9 and TRBJ2-1, with D possibly being TRBD1 (5 bases). The CDR3 has 13 amino acids. In germline, CDR1 is SEHNR, CDR2 FQNEAQ (reference sequence). V was pared by 5 bases and J by 5 bases, with 10 bases between.

This clonotype was detected only a few times. This chain joins TRBV9 and TRBJ2-7; D may be TRBD2 (6 bases). This CDR3 region has 16 residues. Germline loops: CDR1 SGDLS, CDR2 YYNGEE. The V end lost 0 bases, the J end lost 3 bases, and 16 bases lay between the germline ends. The chain's CDR3 is CASSVAPGLKYYEQYF. DNA of the CDR3: TGTGCCAGCAGCGTAGCTCCAGGACTAAAATACTACGAGCAGTACTTC.

In this sample, this clonotype turned up a few times. The V and J genes are TRBV5-1 and TRBJ2-7, with D perhaps TRBD2 (5 bases). V lost 4 bases, J lost 3 bases, and 20 bases lay in between. Germline V gene sequence: CDR1 SGHRS, CDR2 YFSETQ. This CDR3 has 16 amino acids. The CDR3 spells CASSQGGLLPNYEQYF. The CDR3 DNA sequence: TGCGCCAGCAGCCAAGGAGGACTGCTACCCAACTACGAGCAGTACTTC. Full variable domain (rest looked up from reference TRBV5-1 and TRBJ2-7): KAGVTQTPRYLIKTRGQQVTLSCSPISGHRSVSWYQQTPGQGLQFLFEYFSETQRNKGNFPGRFSGRQFSNSRSEMNVSTLELGDSALYLCASSQGGLLPNYEQYFGPGTRLTVT.

The chain recombines TRBV12-3 or TRBV12-4 with TRBJ1-2; D remains ambiguous. V was cut by 3 bases and J by 6 bases, with 8 bases left in between. The CDR3 totals 12 residues. In nucleotides, the CDR3 is TGTGCCAGCAGTTTCGGCCCAAATGGCTACACCTTC. Protein sequence: CASSFGPNGYTF.

This clonotype was observed a single time. J is TRBJ2-3 and V is TRBV7-3; TRBD2 matches at 8 bases. Per germline, CDR1 SGHTA and CDR2 FQGTGA. V shed 2 bases, J shed 2 bases, and the junction held 9 bases outside the gene matches. The CDR3 contains 17 residues. CDR3 in amino acids: CASSLLGGRSITDTQYF. DNA for the CDR3: TGTGCCAGCAGCTTATTGGGCGGGAGGTCGATCACAGATACGCAGTATTTT.

The chain recombines TRBV20-1 with TRBJ2-7; TRBD1 or TRBD2 may be the D gene (5 bases each). V was trimmed by 4 bases and J by 6 bases, leaving 19 bases between them. Germline V gene sequence: CDR1 DFQATT, CDR2 SNEGSKA (reference sequence). The CDR3 runs to 14 residues. The DNA of the CDR3 is TGCAGTGCTATGTCCACCGGGACCTTTGTCGAGCAGTACTTC. This encodes CSAMSTGTFVEQYF.

This clonotype showed up just a few times. The chain uses TRBV12-3 or TRBV12-4 and TRBJ2-7, with TRBD1 matching 8 bases. The trim removed 5 bases at V and 0 bases at J, leaving 18 bases unmatched. This CDR3 comprises 19 residues. CDR3 in amino acids: CASSLHLRSGGQDSYEQYF. The CDR3 nucleotides are TGTGCCAGCAGTCTCCACCTCCGTTCAGGGGGACAGGACTCCTACGAGCAGTACTTC.

The sample holds a few counts of this clonotype. V and J are TRBV10-3 and TRBJ2-2; 11 bases agree with TRBD2. Per the germline V gene, CDR1 is ENHRY and CDR2 is SYGVKD. The CDR3 is 16 residues long. The V gene end was trimmed by 3 bases and the J gene end by 4 bases; junction bases not matched to a gene: 4. The CDR3 DNA follows: TGTGCCATCAGTGATGTTAGCGGGAGGGCCACCGGGGAGCTGTTTTTT. It translates to CAISDVSGRATGELFF.

The chain couples TRBV20-1 to TRBJ2-5; 8 bases match TRBD1. This CDR3 region has 14 residues. In germline, CDR1 is DFQATT, CDR2 SNEGSKA (reference sequence). V gave up 5 bases and J gave up 0 bases; unmatched junction bases: 5. The CDR3 coding sequence is TGCAGTGCTCAGTGGACAGGGAACCAAGAGACCCAGTACTTC. It translates to CSAQWTGNQETQYF.

V and J are TRBV7-9 and TRBJ2-2; D not certain. The CDR3 runs 14 residues. CDR1 SEHNR and CDR2 FQNEAQ come from the germline V gene (reference sequence). The ends were cut back, 0 bases at V and 4 bases at J, with 6 bases in the middle. CDR3 region: CASSLALGTGELFF. DNA of the CDR3: TGTGCCAGCAGCTTAGCTCTTGGCACCGGGGAGCTGTTTTTT.

This clonotype appeared a few times. The rearrangement links TRBV12-3 or TRBV12-4 to TRBJ2-3; TRBD1 matches 7 bases. After removal of 6 bases from V and 6 bases from J, the junction contained 12 bases not matched to a gene. CDR3 length: 15 amino acids. CDR3 residues: CASSPGTAAPDTQYF. Written as DNA, the CDR3 is TGTGCCAGCAGCCCCGGGACAGCCGCCCCCGATACGCAGTATTTT.

This clonotype occurred a few times. The chain uses TRBV15 and TRBJ2-7; 7 bases fit TRBD1. Germline CDR1 reads LNHNV; CDR2 reads YYDKDF (reference sequence). After removal of 5 bases from V and 6 bases from J, the junction contained 7 bases not matched to a gene. The CDR3 spans 13 residues. DNA for the CDR3: TGTGCCACCAGCTTACAGGGGCCGGGCGAGCAGTACTTC. It codes for CATSLQGPGEQYF.